Listed here is a single T cell receptor (beta chain). Antigen unknown. Measured with immunoSEQ multiplex PCR; TCRdb has only the in-frame clones, and not every one. The sample yields tens of thousands of clones, around 80% seen once. V lost 1 base and J lost 0, with 13 bases in between. The length of the CDR3 is 16 residues. Germline V gene lookup returns CDR1 SGHVS and CDR2 FQNEAQ. These data come from a study of T cell responses to AZD1222 COVID-19 vaccine. General study points: Clonal diversity was possibly underestimated, and the donors were mostly white British, with more females. Samples come after the peak T cell response, not at day 14. Baseline seropositivity occurred in only 5 to 7 AZD1222 recipients.

This TCR was recovered from an adult who received the AZD1222 COVID-19 vaccine. The starting material was peripheral blood, obtained 28 days after the second AZD1222 dose. The chain recombines TRBV7-8 with TRBJ2-7; no clear D. This CDR3 reads CASSLVGGSSSYEQYF. As DNA, the CDR3 is TGTGCCAGCAGCTTAGTTGGTGGATCCAGCTCCTACGAGCAGTACTTC.